These 24 T cell receptor beta chains were all obtained from the same sample, sequenced in a study of regulatory T cells in long-lasting Graves disease. Researchers made TCR beta libraries by using iRepertoire HTBI primers and running Arm-PCR on CDR3 regions. A single record per CDR3 protein comes from TCRdb applying MiXCR to the multiplex PCR reads. The table lists approximately 540,000 distinct CDR3 sequences, around 13% of them singletons. Time point reported: newly diagnosed GD, antithyroid drugs for less than 3 months. Preparation of the TCR library used RNA extracted from PBMCs. Another study also made use of these data, one on T cells in Graves' hyperthyroidism and ophthalmopathy.

Sample: peripheral blood mononuclear cells (PBMCs), taken at new diagnosis, from a patient treated with antithyroid drugs. These TCRs come from a woman aged 30 to 39 with Graves disease.

This clonotype has a count of ten or more. This chain links TRBV2 with TRBJ2-1; TRBD2 agrees at 8 bases. CDR3 length equals 16 residues. CDR1 and CDR2 from the germline V gene are SNHLY and FYNNEI. V lost 5 bases and J lost 1; bases outside the gene matches: 7. CDR3 bases: TGTGCCAGCAGTTTCGGACTAGCAGAGTCCTACAATGAGCAGTTCTTC. It yields the protein CASSFGLAESYNEQFF.

This clonotype was counted many times. This CDR3 is CASRSPWMNTEAFF. The DNA for the CDR3 is TGTGCCAGCAGGAGCCCCTGGATGAACACTGAAGCTTTCTTT. The chain joins TRBV27 to TRBJ1-1; D not certain. V shed 6 bases and J shed 0 bases, with 11 bases lying between them. Germline V gene sequence: CDR1 MNHEY, CDR2 SMNVEV (reference sequence). The CDR3 covers 14 residues.

There are many counts of this clonotype. The rearrangement joins TRBV9 to TRBJ2-1; D may match TRBD1 or TRBD2 (5 bases each). Germline loops: CDR1 SGDLS, CDR2 YYNGEE. V dropped 0 bases and J dropped 5 bases, with 18 bases sitting between them. The CDR3 totals 17 residues. The CDR3 sequence: CASSVATGPAGHNEQFF. DNA for the CDR3: TGTGCCAGCAGCGTAGCTACGGGGCCGGCTGGGCACAATGAGCAGTTCTTC.

The rearrangement joins TRBV19 to TRBJ2-7; 7 bases match TRBD2. Germline lookup yields CDR1 LNHDA and CDR2 SQIVND (reference sequence). The CDR3 extends over 14 amino acids. Trimming took 8 bases from V and 4 from J; bases not matched to a gene: 11. Here the CDR3 DNA reads TGTGCCAGTCCGGGAGGCCGAGGAGGGTACGAGCAGTACTTC. It translates to CASPGGRGGYEQYF.

There are many counts of this clonotype. V and J are TRBV12-3 or TRBV12-4 and TRBJ2-2, with D possibly TRBD1 on 6 matching bases. This CDR3 has 16 residues. V gave up 6 bases and J gave up 0 bases, with 14 bases separating them. CDR3 loop: CASSLSQGTNTGELFF. In nucleotides, the CDR3 is TGTGCCAGCAGCTTGTCTCAGGGGACGAACACCGGGGAGCTGTTTTTT.

This clonotype showed up many times. The chain is built from TRBV6-4 and TRBJ2-1, with 13 bases that match TRBD2. Germline V lookup: CDR1 MRHNA, CDR2 SNTAGT. CDR3 length equals 15 residues. J was trimmed by 8 bases and V by 7 bases; bases with no gene match: 8. CDR3 protein: CASTPTSGRGHEQFF. In nucleotides, the CDR3 is TGTGCCAGCACCCCAACTAGCGGGAGGGGCCATGAGCAGTTCTTC.

This clonotype was seen ten or more times. The chain carries TRBV11-1 and TRBJ2-7; TRBD2 is a possible D gene (7 bases). The CDR3 is 14 amino acids. In germline, CDR1 is SGHAT, CDR2 FQDESV (reference sequence). Trimming shortened V by 3 bases and J by 2 bases, and 11 bases separated the two germline ends. As DNA, the CDR3 is TGTGCCAGCAGCTTGTACGGGGGGCCCTACGAGCAGTACTTC. Its translation: CASSLYGGPYEQYF.

This clonotype has just a few counts. The chain joins TRBV15 to TRBJ2-5; 9 bases map to TRBD2. The CDR3 runs 18 residues. Germline-derived CDR1 and CDR2 are LNHNV and YYDKDF (reference sequence). J gave up 2 bases and V 0 bases, and 10 bases lay outside the gene matches. The CDR3 spells CATSREGAGGPGQETQYF. CDR3 nucleotide sequence: TGTGCCACCAGCAGAGAGGGGGCGGGAGGGCCGGGACAAGAGACCCAGTACTTC.

V is TRBV7-3 and J is TRBJ2-2, with D possibly being TRBD2 (5 bases). Per germline, CDR1 SGHTA and CDR2 FQGTGA. The CDR3 spans 16 residues. Trimming took off 5 bases at V and 5 bases at J, with 18 bases between the two ends. Here the CDR3 reads CASSPSGIRRTGELFF. CDR3 bases: TGTGCCAGCAGCCCTTCGGGAATACGGCGGACCGGGGAGCTGTTTTTT.

This clonotype appeared many times. The chain combines TRBV2 with TRBJ2-7, with unresolved D. CDR1 and CDR2 (germline): SNHLY, FYNNEI. V lost 3 bases, J lost 2 bases, and 11 bases lay in between. CDR3 length: 14 amino acids. The CDR3 region is CASSDVQSTYEQYF. The CDR3 DNA is TGTGCCAGCAGTGATGTACAGTCAACCTACGAGCAGTACTTC.

This clonotype occurred many times. J is TRBJ1-2 and V is TRBV20-1; D unresolved. Trimming shortened V by 3 bases and J by 4 bases, and 9 bases separated the two germline ends. This CDR3 spans 12 amino acids. CDR1 and CDR2 from the germline V gene are DFQATT and SNEGSKA (reference sequence). The CDR3 reads CSARTDGYGYTF. CDR3 DNA sequence: TGCAGTGCTAGGACCGACGGCTATGGCTACACCTTC.

This clonotype was observed many times. V is TRBV7-2 and J is TRBJ2-1, with 16 positions matching TRBD2. CDR1 is SGHTA, CDR2 FQGNSA, per germline. The trim removed 5 bases at V and 9 bases at J, leaving 10 bases unmatched. CDR3 size: 17 residues. The CDR3 here is CASSKPGLAGGPSEQFF. CDR3 DNA sequence: TGTGCCAGCAGCAAACCGGGACTAGCGGGAGGGCCTTCTGAGCAGTTCTTC.

This clonotype came up many times. The CDR3 DNA follows: TGTGCCAGCAGCCAAGTTCGGACAGGGGTTGAGCAGTTCTTC. Its translation: CASSQVRTGVEQFF. This chain connects TRBV3-1 to TRBJ2-1; 9 positions agree with TRBD1. CDR1 and CDR2 from the germline V gene are LGHDT and YNNKEL (reference sequence). The V gene end was trimmed by 1 base and the J gene end by 9 bases; junction bases not matched to a gene: 4. The CDR3 has 14 residues.

This clonotype appeared a few times. The V call is TRBV7-2, the J call TRBJ1-2; 8 bases fit TRBD1. Germline V lookup: CDR1 SGHTA, CDR2 FQGNSA. After removal of 1 base from V and 6 bases from J, the junction contained 7 bases not matched to a gene. The CDR3 has 15 residues. The CDR3 DNA is TGTGCCAGCAGCTTAGGTTACAGGGGGGAAAATGGCTACACCTTC. Its translation is CASSLGYRGENGYTF.

This clonotype was seen many times. The chain has TRBV11-2 and TRBJ2-3; D not resolved. V gave up 3 bases and J gave up 5 bases, with 12 bases separating them. CDR3 length: 14 amino acids. Germline V lookup: CDR1 SGHAT, CDR2 FQNNGV. CDR3 protein: CASSLTSNGDTQYF. CDR3 sequence (DNA): TGTGCCAGCAGCTTGACTTCGAACGGAGATACGCAGTATTTT.

This clonotype has at least ten counts. The CDR3 DNA follows: TGTGCCAGCAGTTCGGGACTAGCGGGAGTCGGGGAGCTGTTTTTT. This encodes CASSSGLAGVGELFF. This rearrangement joins TRBV6-5 to TRBJ2-2, with 14 bases identical to TRBD2. Per germline, CDR1 MNHEY and CDR2 SVGAGI. The V gene end was trimmed by 4 bases and the J gene end by 7 bases; junction bases not matched to a gene: 2. The CDR3 covers 15 residues.

This clonotype has ten or more counts. This chain's CDR3 is CASSPAMGGTEAFF. For the CDR3, the DNA is TGTGCCAGCAGCCCAGCCATGGGGGGCACTGAAGCTTTCTTT. This chain joins TRBV28 and TRBJ1-1, with a possible D match to TRBD1 (5 bases). The CDR3 consists of 14 residues. Per germline, CDR1 MDHEN and CDR2 SYDVKM. The V end lost 6 bases, the J end lost 4 bases, and 15 bases lay between the germline ends.

This clonotype showed up just a few times. The chain joins TRBV9 to TRBJ1-2; the D gene is possibly TRBD1 (5 bases). V was trimmed by 1 base and J by 6 bases, leaving 10 bases between them. Germline CDR1 is SGDLS and CDR2 is YYNGEE. The CDR3 has 13 amino acids. DNA of the CDR3: TGTGCCAGCAGCGTAACCTACAGGAATGGCTACACCTTC. Translation gives CASSVTYRNGYTF.

The chain carries TRBV5-1 and TRBJ1-2, with 12 bases aligning to TRBD1. The V and J ends lost 4 bases and 4 bases, in that order; junction bases with no gene match: 8. This CDR3 region has 16 residues. The germline V gene has CDR1 SGHRS and CDR2 YFSETQ. The CDR3 sequence: CASSAPGQGATYGYTF. The CDR3 DNA sequence: TGCGCCAGCAGCGCTCCGGGACAGGGGGCGACCTATGGCTACACCTTC.

In its sample, this clonotype was seen a few times. Sequence at one end of the junction differs from germline and may be a read error. V and J are TRBV5-5 and TRBJ1-5; 12 bases are shared with TRBD1. Germline CDR1 SGHKS, CDR2 YYEKEE (reference sequence). The CDR3 is 15 amino acids. The CDR3 bases are TGCGCCAGCAGCTTGGCGGGACAGGGGGCCCAGCCCCAGCATTTT. Amino acid sequence: CASSLAGQGAQPQHF.

The sample holds many counts of this clonotype. The rearrangement uses TRBV28 and TRBJ2-1; weak D call: TRBD2 (5 bases). The CDR3 is 14 residues long. Deletions cut 5 bases from V and 3 bases from J, with 11 bases between. CDR1 is MDHEN and CDR2 is SYDVKM in the germline V gene. The CDR3 loop reads CASSPGVYYNEQFF. CDR3 nucleotide sequence: TGTGCCAGCAGTCCCGGGGTTTACTACAATGAGCAGTTCTTC.

With regard to this clonotype: Being one base from a much bigger clone, this may be a read error. This chain links TRBV10-3 with TRBJ2-3; 12 bases line up with TRBD2. The CDR3 sequence is 15 residues long. The V gene's germline CDR1 is ENHRY and CDR2 SYGVKD. CDR3 region: CASSGLAGTTDTQYF. Written as DNA, the CDR3 is TGTGCCAGCAGTGGACTAGCGGGAACAACAGATACGCAGTATTTT.

This chain links TRBV11-1 with TRBJ1-1; D gene uncertain. Trimming shortened V by 1 base and J by 10 bases, and 7 bases separated the two germline ends. The CDR3 extends over 11 amino acids. Per the germline V gene, CDR1 is SGHAT and CDR2 is FQDESV (reference sequence). CDR3 nucleotide sequence: TGTGCCAGCAGCTTAGATGGAGCAGCTTTCTTT. Protein: CASSLDGAAFF.

The chain is built from TRBV11-2 and TRBJ2-1; 8 nucleotides agree with TRBD2. The junction had 4 bases not matched to a gene; V was cut back by 4 bases and J by 5 bases. Germline V CDR1 and CDR2: SGHAT, FQNNGV. The CDR3 has 14 residues. CDR3 residues: CASSYREGHNEQFF. For the CDR3, the DNA is TGTGCCAGCAGCTATCGGGAGGGCCACAATGAGCAGTTCTTC.